This T cell receptor (beta chain) was recorded in a study of T cell repertoires in cytomegalovirus infection. Overall study: Public TCR beta signatures indicated both CMV infection and matching HLA type.

The V end was cut by 3 bases, the J end by 6 bases, with 9 bases between. The CDR3 totals 13 residues. TCRdb recomputed calls from the reads with MiXCR, one row per CDR3 protein. Of about 180,000 distinct CDR3 sequences listed, approximately 15% were seen once; the top ten hold 25% to 30%. The receptor comes from a human donor in good health (CMV status not recorded). Some clones in this sample may be carry-over from other donors' samples. J is TRBJ2-1 and V is TRBV12-3 or TRBV12-4, with no clear D. Sequencing was carried out using PBMCs. The CDR3 is CASSLEQFNEQFF. CDR3 nucleotides: TGTGCCAGCAGTTTGGAACAGTTCAATGAGCAGTTCTTC.